This T cell receptor beta chain was obtained from a study of technical replicates of blood from four donors. This clone was detected once. Sequencing was performed with immunoSEQ multiplex PCR; in TCRdb, only in-frame clones are kept and a portion is missing. Of about 68,000 clones detected, under 98% appear once; the ten largest clones hold 0.25% to 0.35%. This CDR3 has 20 residues. Trimming pared 0 bases from V and 2 bases from J, leaving 24 bases between. CDR1 MNHEY and CDR2 SMNVEV come from the germline V gene (reference sequence). The clonotype comes from a human donor in good health. Sequenced sample: T cells isolated from PBMCs. The chain employs TRBV27 and TRBJ2-3; D not resolved. CDR3 loop: CASSLSYEYLPQAYTDTQYF. Written as DNA, the CDR3 is TGTGCCAGCAGTTTATCGTACGAGTATCTACCCCAGGCATACACAGATACGCAGTATTTT.